Reported below is one T cell receptor (beta chain). Its cognate antigen is unknown. The data stem from a study of molecular identifiers for immune sequencing clone quantification. Study-wide results and caveats: Around 940,000 naive cells reportedly did not prevent detection of spiked Jurkat TCR RNA from one cell.

Previously reported methods and listed TCR primers produced the bulk TCR libraries. Each CDR3 protein is one row after TCRdb ran MiXCR on the PCR reads. The sample carries about 320,000 distinct CDR3 sequences, over 20% recorded once. CDR3 length: 13 amino acids. V lost 4 bases, J lost 3 bases, and 2 bases stayed unmatched. The sequenced sample was naive CD8+ T cells from blood, with Jurkat cell RNA spiked in. Subset of the sample: FACS-sorted CD8+CD4-CCR7+CD45RA+ naive T cells. The clonotype comes from a human donor in good health. Some libraries in this study had Jurkat cell RNA spiked in. The rearrangement links TRBV12-3 or TRBV12-4 to TRBJ1-1; 7 positions match TRBD1. Here the CDR3 DNA reads TGTGCCAGCAGTTCCAGGGGGTACACTGAAGCTTTCTTT. The encoded protein is CASSSRGYTEAFF.